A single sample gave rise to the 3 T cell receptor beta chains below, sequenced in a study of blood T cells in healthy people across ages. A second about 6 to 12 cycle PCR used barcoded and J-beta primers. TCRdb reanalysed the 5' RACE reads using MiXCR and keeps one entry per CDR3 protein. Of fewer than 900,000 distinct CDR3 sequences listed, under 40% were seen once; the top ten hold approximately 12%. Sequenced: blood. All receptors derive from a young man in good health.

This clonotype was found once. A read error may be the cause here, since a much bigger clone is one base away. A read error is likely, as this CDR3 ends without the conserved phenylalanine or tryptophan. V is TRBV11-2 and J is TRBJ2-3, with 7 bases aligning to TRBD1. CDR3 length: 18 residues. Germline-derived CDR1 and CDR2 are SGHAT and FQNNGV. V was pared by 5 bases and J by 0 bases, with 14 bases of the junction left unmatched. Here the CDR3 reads CASSPPPGTATSTDTQYS. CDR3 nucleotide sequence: TGTGCCAGCAGCCCCCCTCCCGGGACAGCAACTAGCACAGATACGCAGTATTCT.

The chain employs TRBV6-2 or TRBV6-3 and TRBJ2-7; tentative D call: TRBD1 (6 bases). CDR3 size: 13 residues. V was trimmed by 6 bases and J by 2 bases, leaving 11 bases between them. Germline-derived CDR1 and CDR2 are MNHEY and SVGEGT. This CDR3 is CASRDSQTYEQYF. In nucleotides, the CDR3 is TGTGCCAGCAGGGACAGCCAGACCTACGAGCAGTACTTC.

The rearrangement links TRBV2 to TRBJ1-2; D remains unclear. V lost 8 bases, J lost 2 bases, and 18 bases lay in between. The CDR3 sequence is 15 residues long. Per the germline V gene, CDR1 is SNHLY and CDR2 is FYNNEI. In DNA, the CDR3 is TGTGCCAGCCCAAGTCAAAAAGACGTCAACTATGGCTACACCTTC. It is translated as CASPSQKDVNYGYTF.